This TCR beta chain was obtained from a study of blood T cell repertoires in COVID-19. Overall study: PBMCs, B-cell-depleted T cells, or T cells were the source of the cDNA or gDNA that made up the material.

Seattle researchers signed up patients amid active infection and tracked them longitudinally. This clone was picked up one time. Using immunoSEQ multiplex PCR, the repertoire was profiled, and TCRdb retains in-frame clones only, with some absent. Of a few hundred thousand clones in the sample, around 91% are singletons; the top ten hold under 2.5%. Sequenced sample: peripheral blood. This clonotype was sampled from a woman aged 60-70 years with COVID-19, enrolled during active disease.

The chain's CDR3 is CASSRRPGTGFGGVSQPQHF. The CDR3 coding sequence is TGTGCCAGCAGCCGACGTCCCGGGACAGGGTTTGGAGGTGTAAGCCAGCCCCAGCATTTT. This rearrangement joins TRBV6-6 to TRBJ1-5, with TRBD1 matching over 9 bases. Germline V gene lookup returns CDR1 MNHNY and CDR2 SVGAGI (reference sequence). Trimming at V came to 6 bases and at J to 7 bases, leaving 25 bases not matched to a gene. This CDR3 contains 20 residues.